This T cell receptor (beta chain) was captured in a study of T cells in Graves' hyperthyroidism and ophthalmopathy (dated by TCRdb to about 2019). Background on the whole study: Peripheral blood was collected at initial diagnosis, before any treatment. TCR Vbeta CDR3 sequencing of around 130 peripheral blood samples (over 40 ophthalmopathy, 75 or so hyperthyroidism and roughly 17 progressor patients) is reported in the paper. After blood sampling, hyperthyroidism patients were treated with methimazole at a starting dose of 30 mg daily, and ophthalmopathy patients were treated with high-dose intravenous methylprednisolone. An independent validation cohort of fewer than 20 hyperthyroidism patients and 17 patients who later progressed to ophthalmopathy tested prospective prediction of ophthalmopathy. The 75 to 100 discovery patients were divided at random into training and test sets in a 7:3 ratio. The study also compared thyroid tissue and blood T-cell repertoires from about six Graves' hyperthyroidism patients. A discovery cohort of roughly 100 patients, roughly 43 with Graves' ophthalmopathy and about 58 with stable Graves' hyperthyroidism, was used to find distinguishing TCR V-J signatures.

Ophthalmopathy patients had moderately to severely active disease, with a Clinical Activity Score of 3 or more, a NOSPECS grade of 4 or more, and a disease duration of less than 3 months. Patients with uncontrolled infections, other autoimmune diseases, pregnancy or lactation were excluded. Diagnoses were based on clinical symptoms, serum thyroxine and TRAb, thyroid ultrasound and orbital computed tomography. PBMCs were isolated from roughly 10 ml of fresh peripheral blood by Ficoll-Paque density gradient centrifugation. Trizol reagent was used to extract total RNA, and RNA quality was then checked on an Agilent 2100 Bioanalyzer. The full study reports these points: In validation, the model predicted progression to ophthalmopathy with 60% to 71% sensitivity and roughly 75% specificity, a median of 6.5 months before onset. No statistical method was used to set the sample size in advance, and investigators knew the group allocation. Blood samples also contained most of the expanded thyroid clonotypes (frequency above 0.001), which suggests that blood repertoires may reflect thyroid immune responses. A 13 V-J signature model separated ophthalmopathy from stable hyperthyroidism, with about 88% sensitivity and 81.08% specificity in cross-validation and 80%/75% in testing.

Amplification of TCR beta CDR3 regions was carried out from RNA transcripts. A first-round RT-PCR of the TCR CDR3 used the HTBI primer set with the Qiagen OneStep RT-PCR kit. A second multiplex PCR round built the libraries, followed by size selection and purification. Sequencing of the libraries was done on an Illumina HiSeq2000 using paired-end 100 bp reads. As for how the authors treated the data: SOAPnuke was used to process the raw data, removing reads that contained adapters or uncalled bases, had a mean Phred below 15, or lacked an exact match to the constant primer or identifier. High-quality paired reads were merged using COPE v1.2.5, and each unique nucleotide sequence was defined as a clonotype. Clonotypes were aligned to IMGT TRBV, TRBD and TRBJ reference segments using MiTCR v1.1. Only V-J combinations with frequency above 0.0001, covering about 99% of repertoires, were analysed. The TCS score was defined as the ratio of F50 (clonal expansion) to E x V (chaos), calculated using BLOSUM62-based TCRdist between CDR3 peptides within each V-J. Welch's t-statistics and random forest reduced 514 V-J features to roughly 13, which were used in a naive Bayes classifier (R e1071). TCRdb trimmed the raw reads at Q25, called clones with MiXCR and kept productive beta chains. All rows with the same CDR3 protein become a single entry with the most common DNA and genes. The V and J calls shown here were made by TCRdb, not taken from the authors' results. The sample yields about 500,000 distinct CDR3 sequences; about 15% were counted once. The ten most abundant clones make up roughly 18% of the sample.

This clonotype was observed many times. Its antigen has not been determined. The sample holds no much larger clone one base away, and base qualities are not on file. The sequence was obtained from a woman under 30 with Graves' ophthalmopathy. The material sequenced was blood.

At the DNA level, the sequence is TGTGCCAGCAGTTTAAGAGCGGGACAACGCCTTGGCTACACCTTC. This translates into CASSLRAGQRLGYTF. The sequence is built from TRBV28 and TRBJ1-2; D gene: possibly TRBD1, on 6 matching bases. At the junction V is shortened by 2 bases and J by 7 bases, with 17 bases in between. The CDR3 spans 15 residues, from the cysteine through the phenylalanine. CDR3 DNA is the only sequence kept; it has 45 bases, read in frame from the first base. CDR1 and CDR2 are read off the germline V gene as MDHEN and SYDVKM.